This TCR beta chain derives from a study of CD8 T cells in ankylosing spondylitis. One entry per CDR3 protein results from TCRdb running MiXCR on the 5' RACE reads. The data hold under 250,000 distinct CDR3 sequences, with approximately 8% observed a single time. This CDR3 has 13 residues. In germline, CDR1 is DFQATT, CDR2 SNEGSKA (reference sequence). The V end was cut by 6 bases, the J end by 2 bases, with 11 bases between. This clonotype has only a few counts. The specimen sequenced was blood, either unsorted or a sorted T cell fraction (not recorded which). The V and J genes are TRBV20-1 and TRBJ1-5; tentative D call: TRBD1 (5 bases). The TCR originated in a female donor with ankylosing spondylitis or in good health (not recorded which). CDR3 residues: CSAARDGNQPQHF. DNA for the CDR3: TGCAGTGCCGCTAGGGACGGCAATCAGCCCCAGCATTTT.